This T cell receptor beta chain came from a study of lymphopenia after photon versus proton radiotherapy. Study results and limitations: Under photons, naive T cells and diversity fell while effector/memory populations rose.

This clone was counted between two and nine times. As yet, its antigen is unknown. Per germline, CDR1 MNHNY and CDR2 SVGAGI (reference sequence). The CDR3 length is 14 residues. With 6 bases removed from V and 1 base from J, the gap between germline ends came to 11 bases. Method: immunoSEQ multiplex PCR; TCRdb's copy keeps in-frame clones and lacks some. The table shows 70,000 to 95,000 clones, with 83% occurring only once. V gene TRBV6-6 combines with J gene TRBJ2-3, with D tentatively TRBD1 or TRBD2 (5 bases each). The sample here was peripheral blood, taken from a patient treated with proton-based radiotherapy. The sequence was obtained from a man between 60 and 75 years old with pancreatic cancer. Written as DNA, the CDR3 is TGTGCCAGCAGATGGCAGGGAGGCACAGATACGCAGTATTTT. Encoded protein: CASRWQGGTDTQYF.